The 5 T cell receptor beta chains reported below all come from one sample, sequenced in a study of CD8 T cells in ankylosing spondylitis. TCRdb independently ran MiXCR on the 5' RACE reads; one entry per CDR3 protein. This table has about 33,000 distinct CDR3 sequences, 13% appearing once. Sequencing was performed on synovial fluid, either unsorted or a sorted T cell fraction (not recorded which). The receptors originated from a male donor with ankylosing spondylitis.

This sequence joins TRBV2 and TRBJ1-2; TRBD1 matches 12 bases. Germline trimming cut 2 bases from V and 7 bases from J; bases unmatched to any gene: 8. Germline V lookup: CDR1 SNHLY, CDR2 FYNNEI. The CDR3 is 16 residues long. In DNA form, the CDR3 reads TGTGCCAGCAGTGAAAGGGGGACAGGGGGCCTGGCTGGCTACACCTTC. This sequence encodes CASSERGTGGLAGYTF.

The CDR3 spells CASSEKFSTGELFF. The CDR3 DNA sequence: TGTGCCAGCAGTGAAAAGTTTTCCACCGGGGAGCTGTTTTTT. The V gene is TRBV6-4, the J gene TRBJ2-2; no reliable D call. From germline, CDR1 is MRHNA and CDR2 SNTAGT. The CDR3 consists of 14 residues. V lost 3 bases and J 4 bases, leaving 9 bases between the germline ends.

There are many counts of this clonotype. The V and J genes are TRBV7-9 and TRBJ2-1; D is perhaps TRBD1 or TRBD2 (5 bases each). Germline CDR1 and CDR2: SEHNR and FQNEAQ (reference sequence). The V end was cut by 5 bases, the J end by 5 bases, with 19 bases between. The CDR3 sequence is 16 residues long. This CDR3 reads CASSRHSGPGDNEQFF. As DNA, the CDR3 is TGTGCCAGCAGCCGCCACTCGGGACCTGGAGACAATGAGCAGTTCTTC.

This clonotype was seen only a few times. This chain's CDR3 is CASSDGQGYYGYTF. Written as DNA, the CDR3 is TGTGCCAGCAGCGACGGACAGGGGTACTATGGCTACACCTTC. This sequence joins TRBV7-9 and TRBJ1-2; 9 bases map to TRBD1. Germline V gene lookup returns CDR1 SEHNR and CDR2 FQNEAQ (reference sequence). The CDR3 sequence is 14 residues long. Germline trimming cut 5 bases from V and 3 bases from J; bases unmatched to any gene: 4.

This sequence joins TRBV12-3 or TRBV12-4 and TRBJ1-4; D gene unclear. The CDR3 is 16 residues long. Trimming took off 6 bases at V and 7 bases at J, with 21 bases between the two ends. The CDR3 DNA reads TGTGCCAGCAGGCTGACCGCGTGCCATGAATGTGAAAAACTGTTTTTT. It is translated as CASRLTACHECEKLFF.